These 28 T cell receptor beta chains were sequenced from one sample in a study of blood T cells in healthy people across ages (dated by TCRdb to about 2015). The library was prepared using 5' RACE. The run used an Illumina HiSeq 2500. A second PCR of about 7 to 12 cycles was performed with a sample-barcoded 5' primer and a J-beta primer mix. TCRdb itself trimmed the public reads at Q25 with fastp, ran MiXCR and retained productive beta chains. For every CDR3 protein sequence, its rows merge into one entry that carries the most common genes and DNA. The sample profile shows 650,000 to 1,000,000 distinct CDR3 sequences; about half of them were found once. The top ten constitute 15% to 20% of the sample. Input material: blood. These receptors all come from a man older than 75 in good health.

This chain joins TRBV12-3 or TRBV12-4 and TRBJ1-2, with D tentatively TRBD1 (5 bases). V lost 6 bases and J lost 4, with 15 bases in between. This CDR3 contains 14 residues. CDR3 loop: CASSSGTPGYGYTF. The DNA for the CDR3 is TGTGCCAGCAGCTCCGGGACGCCTGGCTATGGCTACACCTTC.

The V and J genes are TRBV27 and TRBJ2-3; 10 bases line up with TRBD2. J lost 3 bases, V lost 8 bases, and 5 bases had no gene match. The germline gives CDR1 MNHEY, CDR2 SMNVEV (reference sequence). This CDR3 has 14 residues. CDR3 sequence: CASGASGSTDTQYF. CDR3 nucleotides: TGTGCCAGCGGGGCTAGCGGGAGTACAGATACGCAGTATTTT.

Only one count was recorded for this clonotype. The chain employs TRBV5-1 and TRBJ1-2, with 8 nucleotides matching TRBD1. The CDR3 covers 15 residues. The trim removed 3 bases at V and 3 bases at J, leaving 7 bases unmatched. Per the germline V gene, CDR1 is SGHRS and CDR2 is YFSETQ. CDR3 protein: CASSWVQGADYGYTF. The CDR3 DNA reads as TGCGCCAGCAGCTGGGTGCAGGGGGCGGACTATGGCTACACCTTC. Full variable domain (outside the CDR3, taken from reference TRBV5-1 and TRBJ1-2): KAGVTQTPRYLIKTRGQQVTLSCSPISGHRSVSWYQQTPGQGLQFLFEYFSETQRNKGNFPGRFSGRQFSNSRSEMNVSTLELGDSALYLCASSWVQGADYGYTFGSGTRLTVV.

This clonotype was counted once. The J gene is TRBJ1-2, the V gene TRBV27; D gene unclear. There are 13 residues in the CDR3. V lost 6 bases to trimming and J lost 5 bases, with 13 bases between them. Looked up from germline, CDR1 is MNHEY and CDR2 is SMNVEV (reference sequence). The CDR3 DNA sequence: TGTGCCAGCAGCCAAGCCCTGGGGTATGGCTACACCTTC. It specifies CASSQALGYGYTF.

The chain combines TRBV6-2 or TRBV6-3 with TRBJ2-5, with 11 bases fitting TRBD2. Germline CDR1 and CDR2: MNHEY and SVGEGT. The CDR3 loop spans 16 amino acids. With 6 bases clipped from V and 4 bases from J, the junction kept 10 bases outside the gene matches. The DNA of the CDR3 is TGTGCCAGCAGCCCTGGGAGGCTAGCGGGAGGAGAGACCCAGTACTTC. The encoded protein is CASSPGRLAGGETQYF.

The rearrangement joins TRBV12-3 or TRBV12-4 to TRBJ1-4, with a tentative D call TRBD1 (6 bases). V lost 4 bases, J lost 2 bases, and 11 bases lay in between. The CDR3 spans 15 residues. The CDR3, as DNA: TGTGCCAGCAGTTCTCAAAGGGGGACTAATGAAAAACTGTTTTTT. Translating gives CASSSQRGTNEKLFF.

V usage is TRBV6-1 and J usage is TRBJ2-1; D gene uncertain. Germline V gives CDR1 MNHNS, CDR2 SASEGT. V lost 6 bases to trimming and J lost 2 bases, with 14 bases between them. This CDR3 comprises 15 residues. In nucleotides, the CDR3 is TGTGCCAGCAGGCCTTTGACCCAAACCTACAATGAGCAGTTCTTC. This gives the protein CASRPLTQTYNEQFF.

This chain joins TRBV6-2 or TRBV6-3 and TRBJ1-1; D gene uncertain. V shed 5 bases and J shed 0 bases, with 10 bases lying between them. This CDR3 contains 14 residues. Germline V lookup: CDR1 MNHEY, CDR2 SVGEGT. Here the CDR3 DNA reads TGTGCCAGCAGTACCACGGACCTGAACACTGAAGCTTTCTTT. Amino acid sequence: CASSTTDLNTEAFF.

With respect to this clonotype: The junction does not match germline at one end; this may be a read error. The chain carries TRBV12-3 or TRBV12-4 and TRBJ1-6; 9 bases align to TRBD1. The CDR3 totals 15 residues. CDR3 sequence: CAGRQQGASNSPLHF. Here the CDR3 DNA reads TGTGCCGGCAGGCAACAGGGGGCGTCTAATTCACCCCTCCACTTT.

The rearrangement links TRBV6-2 or TRBV6-3 to TRBJ1-2, with D maybe TRBD1 (5 bases). Trimming cost V 4 bases and J 4 bases, with 16 bases left between them. This CDR3 contains 15 residues. Germline CDR1 reads MNHEY; CDR2 reads SVGEGT. The DNA for the CDR3 is TGTGCCAGCAGTTTCAATCCCACAGGAATCTATGGCTACACCTTC. Translating it yields CASSFNPTGIYGYTF.

This clonotype was detected only a few times. V and J are TRBV10-3 and TRBJ2-3; D call uncertain. Trimming stripped 2 bases from V and 0 bases from J, with 15 bases between. Germline values: CDR1 ENHRY, CDR2 SYGVKD. This CDR3 spans 17 amino acids. The CDR3 nucleotides read TGTGCCATCAGTGAGAAGTTAGCCCGCTCTAGCACAGATACGCAGTATTTT. Its translation is CAISEKLARSSTDTQYF.

V and J are TRBV10-2 and TRBJ2-3; 11 bases map to TRBD2. After removal of 3 bases from V and 2 bases from J, the junction contained 4 bases not matched to a gene. This CDR3 is built from 16 residues. Germline values: CDR1 WSHSY, CDR2 SAAADI. The CDR3 DNA sequence: TGCGCCAGCAGTGACGCTAGCGGGGGGCACACAGATACGCAGTATTTT. Its protein product is CASSDASGGHTDTQYF.

The chain combines TRBV12-5 with TRBJ2-6, with 7 bases that match TRBD1. Germline V CDR1 and CDR2: LGHNT, FRNRAP. The trim removed 6 bases at V and 0 bases at J, leaving 26 bases unmatched. This CDR3 has 23 amino acids. The CDR3, as DNA: TGTGCTAGTGGGGATCCGGGACAGCCCCAGCGAGACGCTGTCAACTCTGGGGCCAACGTCCTGACTTTC. Translation: CASGDPGQPQRDAVNSGANVLTF.

In this sample, this clonotype turned up a few times. This CDR3 is CSARGQTVMNTEAFF. The CDR3 DNA sequence: TGCAGTGCTAGAGGCCAGACGGTCATGAACACTGAAGCTTTCTTT. The gene calls are TRBV20-1 and TRBJ1-1, with D hard to call. Germline V gene lookup returns CDR1 DFQATT and CDR2 SNEGSKA (reference sequence). This CDR3 region has 15 residues. The V end was cut by 1 base, the J end by 0 bases, with 12 bases between.

As for this clonotype: At one of its ends the junction is not consistent with the germline gene, which may arise from a read error. DNA of the CDR3: TGCACCAGCAGCTTGGCGGTAGCGGGGGGCACAGATACGCAGTATTTT. Translation: CTSSLAVAGGTDTQYF. The chain links TRBV5-1 to TRBJ2-3; 9 positions agree with TRBD2. CDR1 is SGHRS, CDR2 YFSETQ, per germline. CDR3 length equals 16 residues.

This clonotype was detected a few times. The rearrangement joins TRBV4-3 to TRBJ2-7; D remains ambiguous. The germline V and J ends were trimmed by 0 bases and 2 bases, with 11 bases remaining between them. Germline CDR1 LGHNA, CDR2 YSLEER. CDR3 size: 15 residues. CDR3 sequence: CASSQDWAGAYEQYF. The CDR3 coding sequence is TGCGCCAGCAGCCAAGATTGGGCCGGAGCCTACGAGCAGTACTTC.

This clonotype was detected ten times or more. The CDR3, as DNA: TGCAGTGCTAGCGACTCCGGCTATGGCTACACCTTC. This sequence encodes CSASDSGYGYTF. The chain is built from TRBV20-1 and TRBJ1-2, with D unresolved. V shed 3 bases and J shed 4 bases, with 9 bases lying between them. CDR3 length: 12 amino acids. Germline-derived CDR1 and CDR2 are DFQATT and SNEGSKA (reference sequence).

This sequence joins TRBV2 and TRBJ2-5; D possibly corresponds to TRBD2 (5 bases). Gene TRBJ2-7 matches the end of the DNA better, so the J call may be wrong. Germline CDR1 and CDR2: SNHLY and FYNNEI. The CDR3 loop spans 13 amino acids. This chain's CDR3 is CASSEAWGAEQYF. For the CDR3, the DNA is TGTGCCAGCAGTGAAGCGTGGGGAGCCGAGCAGTACTTC.

This clonotype has a handful of counts. This chain links TRBV29-1 with TRBJ1-1; TRBD1 aligns across 9 bases. This CDR3 spans 14 amino acids. The germline V gene encodes CDR1 SQVTM and CDR2 ANQGSEA. V lost 6 bases, J lost 1 base, and 6 bases stayed unmatched. This chain's CDR3 is CSVVTGGRNTEAFF. The CDR3 DNA reads TGCAGCGTAGTCACAGGGGGCAGGAACACTGAAGCTTTCTTT.

With respect to this clonotype: Because the CDR3's place on the DNA is in doubt, the DNA is left out and the CDR3 is given as listed by TCRdb. The chain employs TRBV3-1 and TRBJ2-7; TRBD2, the D gene given by the table, was not confirmed from the DNA. Germline lookup yields CDR1 LGHDT and CDR2 YNNKEL (reference sequence). Including both end residues, the CDR3 is 15 amino acids long. CDR3 loop: CASSQDWASGSVRYF.

V is TRBV30 and J is TRBJ1-4; weak D call: TRBD1 (6 bases). There are 15 residues in the CDR3. The germline V and J ends were trimmed by 0 bases and 6 bases, with 14 bases remaining between them. Per germline, CDR1 GTSNPN and CDR2 SVGIG (reference sequence). The CDR3 sequence: CAWSVSGAPYEKLFF. In DNA form, the CDR3 reads TGTGCCTGGAGTGTCTCGGGGGCCCCCTATGAAAAACTGTTTTTT.

This clonotype was seen at least ten times. This rearrangement joins TRBV12-3 or TRBV12-4 to TRBJ1-4; D perhaps matches TRBD1 (5 bases). The CDR3 consists of 15 residues. Trimming removed 7 bases at V and 5 bases at J, with 17 bases between. CDR3 coding DNA: TGTGCCAGCATGGGCCAGCCGGGGGGAAATGAAAAACTGTTTTTT. Translated: CASMGQPGGNEKLFF.

There are a few counts of this clonotype. The J gene is TRBJ2-3, the V gene TRBV19; possible D gene TRBD2, 5 bases. CDR3 length: 16 residues. Germline CDR1 LNHDA, CDR2 SQIVND (reference sequence). Trimming pared 0 bases from V and 4 bases from J, leaving 14 bases between. The DNA of the CDR3 is TGTGCCAGTAGTATAGAGAGCGGCTATCGCTCAGATACGCAGTATTTT. Amino acid sequence: CASSIESGYRSDTQYF.

The table lists this clonotype with a few counts. V is TRBV25-1 and J is TRBJ1-2, with TRBD1 matching over 8 bases. V gave up 8 bases and J gave up 7 bases; unmatched junction bases: 15. Germline-derived CDR1 and CDR2 are MGHDK and SYGVNS. CDR3 length: 15 residues. The CDR3 nucleotides are TGTGCCAGCTCAGGGACAGGTACTCGAAGGAGTGGCTACACCTTC. It codes for CASSGTGTRRSGYTF.

The rearrangement links TRBV28 to TRBJ2-7; unclear D gene. The CDR3 loop spans 12 amino acids. V was cut by 6 bases and J by 3 bases, with 9 bases left in between. The V gene's germline CDR1 is MDHEN and CDR2 SYDVKM. The chain's CDR3 is CASRSRHYEQYF. The CDR3 DNA follows: TGTGCCAGCAGATCGAGACACTACGAGCAGTACTTC.

V usage is TRBV3-1 and J usage is TRBJ2-5; TRBD1 agrees at 7 bases. The J call is uncertain, as TRBJ2-3 better fits the DNA end. The germline V gene has CDR1 LGHDT and CDR2 YNNKEL (reference sequence). This CDR3 region has 15 residues. CDR3: CASSDPGTVKETQYF. Written as DNA, the CDR3 is TGTGCCAGCAGCGACCCCGGGACAGTAAAAGAGACCCAGTATTTT.

This clonotype was counted between two and nine times. The genes are TRBV5-1 and TRBJ2-7; perhaps TRBD2 as D (6 bases). CDR1 SGHRS and CDR2 YFSETQ come from the germline V gene. The V end lost 0 bases, the J end lost 7 bases, and 20 bases lay between the germline ends. The CDR3 loop spans 16 amino acids. This chain's CDR3 is CASSLAPGATTGEQYF. CDR3 bases: TGCGCCAGCAGCTTGGCCCCGGGAGCTACTACGGGGGAGCAGTACTTC.

The CDR3 region has the DNA TGTGCCAGCAGCTTTGTCAGGGGGGCCTATGGCTACACCTTC. Protein sequence: CASSFVRGAYGYTF. The chain joins TRBV5-5 to TRBJ1-2; the match to TRBD1 covers 7 bases. The V and J ends lost 2 bases and 4 bases, in that order; junction bases with no gene match: 5. The CDR3 runs to 14 residues. Looked up from germline, CDR1 is SGHKS and CDR2 is YYEKEE (reference sequence).